These T cell receptor beta chains were read from a single sample in a study of T cells in Graves' hyperthyroidism and ophthalmopathy. TCRdb fed the multiplex PCR reads into MiXCR, producing one record per CDR3 protein. The data show around 620,000 distinct CDR3 sequences, with around 15% seen just once and 3.5% to 4% held by the top ten. The sequenced sample was blood. The receptors come from a woman in her 30s with Graves' hyperthyroidism. Each CDR3 is given with its conserved first and last residue. The order of the fields is CDR3 DNA, CDR3 protein, J gene, D gene, clone size, V gene. A D gene is named only where the DNA matches it firmly. Expanded clones are given a class, and other clones once, few, many or no size at all.

TGTGCCAGCAGCGAAAAACAGCAGCGAAGAGGCTACACCTTC	CASSEKQQRRGYTF	TRBJ1-2	NA	many	TRBV5-6
TGTGCCAGCAGCCAAGATGGGGCGCGGAAGGGACCCCTCCACTTT	CASSQDGARKGPLHF	TRBJ1-6	NA	NA	TRBV3-2
TGTGCCACCAGCAGAGAGGGTATAGGGGTTTACAATGAGCAGTTCTTC	CATSREGIGVYNEQFF	TRBJ2-1	NA	few	TRBV15
TGTGCCAGCAGTCCCCCGGAGGAGGGACTAGCCCAAGAGACCCAGTACTTC	CASSPPEEGLAQETQYF	TRBJ2-5	TRBD2	many	TRBV12-3/TRBV12-4
TGTGCCAGTAGTCCGGACAGCCGGACTGAAGCTTTCTTT	CASSPDSRTEAFF	TRBJ1-1	NA	NA	TRBV19
TGTGCCAGCAGTGACAGACGGAATCAGCCCCAGCATTTT	CASSDRRNQPQHF	TRBJ1-5	NA	few	TRBV27
TGTGCCAGTACGGACAGGGGCGATAAAAGCATTCAGTACTTC	CASTDRGDKSIQYF	TRBJ2-4	TRBD1	NA	TRBV28
TGTGCTGCGGTAGTGAACACTGAAGCTTTCTTT	CAAVVNTEAFF	TRBJ1-1	NA	many	TRBV2
TGTGCCAGCAGACCCAGGGATAATTATGACTACACCTTC	CASRPRDNYDYTF	TRBJ1-2	NA	NA	TRBV12-3/TRBV12-4
TGTGCCACCACGGACAGGGGGCCCTACGAGCAGTACTTC	CATTDRGPYEQYF	TRBJ2-7	TRBD1	few	TRBV2
TGCGCCAGCAGTCCGCGGACAGACAACCAAGAGACCCAGTACTTC	CASSPRTDNQETQYF	TRBJ2-5	NA	NA	TRBV5-1
TGTGCCAGCAGTTACGGGGCGGGTGAGCAGTTCTTC	CASSYGAGEQFF	TRBJ2-1	NA	many	TRBV6-2/TRBV6-3
TGCGCCAGCAGCCTCAATCCCACGACTAGCGGGAGCACAGATACGCAGTATTTT	CASSLNPTTSGSTDTQYF	TRBJ2-3	TRBD2	many	TRBV5-1
TGTGCCAGCAACGTCTTCCTGTCCCCAGGTGAAGCTTTCTTT	CASNVFLSPGEAFF	TRBJ1-1	NA	many	TRBV28
TGTGCCAGCAGCCCGAGCGGGTACACAGATACGCAGTATTTT	CASSPSGYTDTQYF	TRBJ2-3	NA	many	TRBV7-9
TGTGCCAGCTCAATCGGGACTAGCCCCTACAATGAGCAGTTCTTC	CASSIGTSPYNEQFF	TRBJ2-1	TRBD2	few	TRBV9
TGTGCCAGCAGTCTCCGATGGGGGTCTCGTCTGAACGAGCAGTACTTC	CASSLRWGSRLNEQYF	TRBJ2-7	NA	many	TRBV28
TGCAGTGCTAGAGAAGGGGAGCGGCCCACCTACGAGCAGTACTTC	CSAREGERPTYEQYF	TRBJ2-7	NA	many	TRBV20-1
TGTGCCAGCAGAGGACATAACTCCAATGAGCAGTTCTTC	CASRGHNSNEQFF	TRBJ2-1	NA	NA	TRBV27
TGTGCCAGCAGCTTATCTTGGGACCTTACCAATTACGAGCAGTACTTC	CASSLSWDLTNYEQYF	TRBJ2-7	NA	many	TRBV7-9
TGCGCCAGCAGCCAGAGTTGGGGGGCTGGGACTGAAGCTTTCTTT	CASSQSWGAGTEAFF	TRBJ1-1	NA	once	TRBV4-3
TGTGCCAGCACCCCGACTAGAACCTACGAGCAGTACTTC	CASTPTRTYEQYF	TRBJ2-7	NA	NA	TRBV2
TGCGCCAGCAGCCACCACGACGGTAAACGGCCTTACAATGAGCAGTTCTTC	CASSHHDGKRPYNEQFF	TRBJ2-1	NA	few	TRBV4-1
TGTGCCAGCAGCTTCGTCCTAGCGGGTCTAGAGACCCAGTACTTC	CASSFVLAGLETQYF	TRBJ2-5	TRBD2	many	TRBV11-2
TGTGCCAGCAGCGCCGACGGCTATGAGCAGTTCTTC	CASSADGYEQFF	TRBJ2-1	NA	NA	TRBV9
TGCGCCAGCAGCGGACAGGGCTATCAGCCCCAGCATTTT	CASSGQGYQPQHF	TRBJ1-5	TRBD1	NA	TRBV6-2/TRBV6-3
TGTGCCAGCGAGATGGGCGGGAGACGGGGAGAGCAGTTCTTC	CASEMGGRRGEQFF	TRBJ2-1	TRBD2	many	TRBV7-2
TGTGCCAGTAGCATTGGGGGGCTCGTCTACGAGCAGTACTTC	CASSIGGLVYEQYF	TRBJ2-7	NA	few	TRBV19